This T cell receptor beta chain was recorded in a study of cytomegalovirus exposure and HLA in healthy donors. Trimming took off 6 bases at V and 1 base at J, with 9 bases between the two ends. In germline, CDR1 is LNHDA, CDR2 SQIVND (reference sequence). CDR3 length: 13 amino acids. Produced via immunoSEQ multiplex PCR; TCRdb's table is partial and in-frame only. The table lists tens of thousands of clones, roughly 91% of them singletons. Findings and caveats of the study: Most TCR sequences were uncommon, yet certain public TCRs appeared in many donors. Both high specificity and high sensitivity reportedly marked the classifier's diagnosis of cytomegalovirus status. The tendency of first-cohort TCR clusters to co-occur in the 90 to 150 validation repertoires was the finding of a later analysis.

In this sample, this clone turned up a few times. The antigen remains undetermined. The sequenced sample consisted of PBMCs. This clonotype originated in a man aged 25-40 years in good health and CMV-seronegative. The chain employs TRBV19 and TRBJ1-2; D perhaps matches TRBD1 (5 bases). The CDR3 nucleotides are TGTGCCAGTAGCCCCCAGGGTAACTATGGCTACACCTTC. Its translation: CASSPQGNYGYTF.